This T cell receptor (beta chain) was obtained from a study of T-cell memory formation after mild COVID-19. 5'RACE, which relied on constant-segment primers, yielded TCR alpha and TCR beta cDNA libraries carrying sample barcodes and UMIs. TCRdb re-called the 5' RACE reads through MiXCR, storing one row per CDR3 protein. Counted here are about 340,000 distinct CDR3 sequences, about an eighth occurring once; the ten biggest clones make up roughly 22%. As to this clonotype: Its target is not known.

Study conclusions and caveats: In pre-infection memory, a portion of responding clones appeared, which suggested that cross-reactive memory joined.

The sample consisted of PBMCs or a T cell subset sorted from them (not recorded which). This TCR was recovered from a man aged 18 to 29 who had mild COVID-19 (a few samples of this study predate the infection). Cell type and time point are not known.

In DNA form, the CDR3 reads TGTGCCAGCAGCGGCCCGACAGGGTATGGCTACACCTTC. This gives the protein CASSGPTGYGYTF. V is TRBV7-2 and J is TRBJ1-2, with TRBD1 matching 7 bases. V was clipped by 5 bases and J by 5 bases; unmatched bases: 5. Looked up from germline, CDR1 is SGHTA and CDR2 is FQGNSA. This CDR3 spans 13 amino acids.